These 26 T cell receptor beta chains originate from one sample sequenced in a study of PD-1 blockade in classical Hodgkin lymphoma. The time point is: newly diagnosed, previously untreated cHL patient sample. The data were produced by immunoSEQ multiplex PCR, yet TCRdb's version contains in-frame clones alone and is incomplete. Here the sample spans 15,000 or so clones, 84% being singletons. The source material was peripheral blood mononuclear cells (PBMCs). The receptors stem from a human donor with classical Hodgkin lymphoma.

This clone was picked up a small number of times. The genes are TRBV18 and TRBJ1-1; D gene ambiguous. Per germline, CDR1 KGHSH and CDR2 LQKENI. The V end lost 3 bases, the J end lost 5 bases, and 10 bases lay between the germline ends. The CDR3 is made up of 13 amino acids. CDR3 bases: TGTGCCAGCTCACCTCGGAGTGGGACTGAAGCTTTCTTT. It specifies CASSPRSGTEAFF.

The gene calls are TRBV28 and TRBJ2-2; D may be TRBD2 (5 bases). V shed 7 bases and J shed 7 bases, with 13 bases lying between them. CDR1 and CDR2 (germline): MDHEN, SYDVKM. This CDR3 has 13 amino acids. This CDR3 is CASTRWGVGELFF. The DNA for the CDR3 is TGTGCCAGCACCCGGTGGGGAGTCGGGGAGCTGTTTTTT.

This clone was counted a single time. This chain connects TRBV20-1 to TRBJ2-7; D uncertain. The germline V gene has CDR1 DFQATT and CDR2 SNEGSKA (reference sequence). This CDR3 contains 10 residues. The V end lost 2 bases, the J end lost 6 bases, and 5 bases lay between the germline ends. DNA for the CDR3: TGCAGTGCTAGATGGGGCGAGCAGTACTTC. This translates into CSARWGEQYF.

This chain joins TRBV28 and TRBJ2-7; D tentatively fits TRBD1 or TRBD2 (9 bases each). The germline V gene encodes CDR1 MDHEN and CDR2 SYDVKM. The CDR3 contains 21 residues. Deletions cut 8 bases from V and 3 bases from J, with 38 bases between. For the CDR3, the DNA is TGTGCCAGCTCTGGATCGGAACCGGGACAGGGTCGGCTAGCGGGAAACTACGAGCAGTACTTC. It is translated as CASSGSEPGQGRLAGNYEQYF.

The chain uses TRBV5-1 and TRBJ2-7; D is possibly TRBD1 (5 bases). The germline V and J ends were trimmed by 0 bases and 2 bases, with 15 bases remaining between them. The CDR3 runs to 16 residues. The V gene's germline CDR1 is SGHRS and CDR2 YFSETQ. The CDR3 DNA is TGCGCCAGCAGCTTGGCCGCAGGACATCTTACCTACGAGCAGTACTTC. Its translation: CASSLAAGHLTYEQYF. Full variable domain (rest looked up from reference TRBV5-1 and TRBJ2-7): KAGVTQTPRYLIKTRGQQVTLSCSPISGHRSVSWYQQTPGQGLQFLFEYFSETQRNKGNFPGRFSGRQFSNSRSEMNVSTLELGDSALYLCASSLAAGHLTYEQYFGPGTRLTVT.

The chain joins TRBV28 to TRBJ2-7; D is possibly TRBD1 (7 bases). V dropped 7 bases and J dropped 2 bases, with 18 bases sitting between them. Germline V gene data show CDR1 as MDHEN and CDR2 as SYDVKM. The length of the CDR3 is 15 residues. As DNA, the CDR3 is TGTGCCAGCAAAGCGGCGGGACAGATACCCTACGAGCAGTACTTC. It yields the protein CASKAAGQIPYEQYF.

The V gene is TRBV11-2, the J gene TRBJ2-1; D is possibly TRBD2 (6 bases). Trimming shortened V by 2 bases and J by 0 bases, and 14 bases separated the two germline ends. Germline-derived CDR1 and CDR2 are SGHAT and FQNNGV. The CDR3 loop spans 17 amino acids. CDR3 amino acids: CASSLRGGATSYNEQFF. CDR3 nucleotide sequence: TGTGCCAGCAGCTTACGGGGAGGAGCGACCTCCTACAATGAGCAGTTCTTC. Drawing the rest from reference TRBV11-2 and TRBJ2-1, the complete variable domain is EAGVAQSPRYKIIEKRQSVAFWCNPISGHATLYWYQQILGQGPKLLIQFQNNGVVDDSQLPKDRFSAERLKGVDSTLKIQPAKLEDSAVYLCASSLRGGATSYNEQFFGPGTRLTVL.

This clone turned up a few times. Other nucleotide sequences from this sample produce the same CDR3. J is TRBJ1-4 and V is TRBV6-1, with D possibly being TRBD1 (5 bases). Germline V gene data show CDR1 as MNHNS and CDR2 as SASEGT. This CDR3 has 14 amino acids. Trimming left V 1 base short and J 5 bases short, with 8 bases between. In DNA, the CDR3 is TGTGCCAGCAGTGAAGGGCAGGGAAATGAAAAACTGTTTTTT. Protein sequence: CASSEGQGNEKLFF.

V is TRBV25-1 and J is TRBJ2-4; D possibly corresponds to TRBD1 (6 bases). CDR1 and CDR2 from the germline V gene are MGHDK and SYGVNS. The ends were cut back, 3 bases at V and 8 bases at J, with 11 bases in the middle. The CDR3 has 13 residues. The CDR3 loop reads CASSEAGQYIQYF. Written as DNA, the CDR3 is TGTGCCAGCAGTGAGGCCGGACAGTACATTCAGTACTTC.

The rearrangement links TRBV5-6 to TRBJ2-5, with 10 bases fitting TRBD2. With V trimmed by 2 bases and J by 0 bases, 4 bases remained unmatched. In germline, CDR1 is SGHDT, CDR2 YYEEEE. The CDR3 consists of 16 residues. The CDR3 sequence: CASSFGLAENQETQYF. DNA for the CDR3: TGTGCCAGCAGCTTCGGACTAGCGGAGAACCAAGAGACCCAGTACTTC.

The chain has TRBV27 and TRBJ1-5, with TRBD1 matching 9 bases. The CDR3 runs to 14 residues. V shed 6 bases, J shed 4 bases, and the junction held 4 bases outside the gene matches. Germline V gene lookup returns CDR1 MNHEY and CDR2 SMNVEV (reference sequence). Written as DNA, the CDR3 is TGTGCCAGCAGCTACGGACAGGGGAATCAGCCCCAGCATTTT. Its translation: CASSYGQGNQPQHF.

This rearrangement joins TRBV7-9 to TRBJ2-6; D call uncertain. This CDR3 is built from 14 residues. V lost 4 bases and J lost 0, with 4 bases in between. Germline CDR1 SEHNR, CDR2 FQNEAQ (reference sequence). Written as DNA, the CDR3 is TGTGCCAGCAGCTCCCACTCTGGGGCCAACGTCCTGACTTTC. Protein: CASSSHSGANVLTF.

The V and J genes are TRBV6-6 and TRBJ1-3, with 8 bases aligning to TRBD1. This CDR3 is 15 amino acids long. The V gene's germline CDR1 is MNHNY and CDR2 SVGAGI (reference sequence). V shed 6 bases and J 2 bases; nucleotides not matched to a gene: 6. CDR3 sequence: CASRLRQGPGNTIYF. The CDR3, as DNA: TGTGCCAGCAGGTTACGACAGGGGCCTGGAAACACCATATATTTT.

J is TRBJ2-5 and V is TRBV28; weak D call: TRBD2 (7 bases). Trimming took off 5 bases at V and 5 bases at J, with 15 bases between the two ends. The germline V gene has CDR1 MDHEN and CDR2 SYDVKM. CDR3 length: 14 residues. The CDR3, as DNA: TGTGCCAGCAGTAGGGGGGGCGACGGTGAGACCCAGTACTTC. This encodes CASSRGGDGETQYF.

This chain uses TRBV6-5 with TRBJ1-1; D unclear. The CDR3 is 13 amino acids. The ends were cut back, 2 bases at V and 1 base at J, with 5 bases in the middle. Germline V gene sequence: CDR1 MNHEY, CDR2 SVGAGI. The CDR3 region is CASSYGENTEAFF. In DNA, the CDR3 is TGTGCCAGCAGTTACGGGGAGAACACTGAAGCTTTCTTT.

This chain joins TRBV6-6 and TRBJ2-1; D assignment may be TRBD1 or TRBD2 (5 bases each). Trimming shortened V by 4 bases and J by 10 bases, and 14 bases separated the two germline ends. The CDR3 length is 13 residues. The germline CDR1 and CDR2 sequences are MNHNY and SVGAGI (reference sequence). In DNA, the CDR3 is TGTGCCAGCAGTTCGGGGACGCGGTCCGAGCAGTTCTTC. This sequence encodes CASSSGTRSEQFF.

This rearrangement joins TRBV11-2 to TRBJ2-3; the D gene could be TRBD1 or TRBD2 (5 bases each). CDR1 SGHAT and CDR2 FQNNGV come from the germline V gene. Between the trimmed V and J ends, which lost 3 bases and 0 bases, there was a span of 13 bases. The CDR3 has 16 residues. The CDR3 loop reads CASSFTRGGSTDTQYF. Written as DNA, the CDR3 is TGTGCCAGCAGCTTTACTAGGGGTGGCAGCACAGATACGCAGTATTTT.

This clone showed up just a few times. Here the CDR3 reads CASSRGQKNIQYF. The CDR3 DNA reads TGTGCCAGCAGTAGAGGGCAGAAAAACATTCAGTACTTC. The chain joins TRBV11-2 to TRBJ2-4, with D tentatively TRBD2 (5 bases). The CDR3 is 13 amino acids. Trimming shortened V by 6 bases and J by 4 bases, and 10 bases separated the two germline ends. Germline V gives CDR1 SGHAT, CDR2 FQNNGV.

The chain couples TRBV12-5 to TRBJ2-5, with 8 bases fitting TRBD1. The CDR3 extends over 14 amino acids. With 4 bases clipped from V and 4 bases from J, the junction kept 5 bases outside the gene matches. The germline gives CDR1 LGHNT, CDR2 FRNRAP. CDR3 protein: CASGSLDRGETQYF. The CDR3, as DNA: TGTGCTAGTGGTTCGTTAGACAGGGGAGAGACCCAGTACTTC. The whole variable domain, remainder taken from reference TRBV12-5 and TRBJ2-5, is DARVTQTPRHKVTEMGQEVTMRCQPILGHNTVFWYRQTMMQGLELLAYFRNRAPLDDSGMPKDRFSAEMPDATLATLKIQPSEPRDSAVYFCASGSLDRGETQYFGPGTRLLVL.

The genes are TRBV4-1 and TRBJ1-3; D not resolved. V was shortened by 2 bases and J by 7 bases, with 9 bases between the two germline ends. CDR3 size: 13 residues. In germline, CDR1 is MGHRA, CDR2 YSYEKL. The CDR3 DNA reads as TGCGCCAGCAGCCAACTCCGTGGGAACACCATATATTTT. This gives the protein CASSQLRGNTIYF.

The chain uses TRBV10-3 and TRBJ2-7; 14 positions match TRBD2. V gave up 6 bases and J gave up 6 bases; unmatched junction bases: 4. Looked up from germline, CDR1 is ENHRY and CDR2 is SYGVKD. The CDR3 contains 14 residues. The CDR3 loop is CAIRGLAGDGEQYF. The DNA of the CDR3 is TGTGCCATCAGGGGACTAGCGGGAGATGGCGAGCAGTACTTC.

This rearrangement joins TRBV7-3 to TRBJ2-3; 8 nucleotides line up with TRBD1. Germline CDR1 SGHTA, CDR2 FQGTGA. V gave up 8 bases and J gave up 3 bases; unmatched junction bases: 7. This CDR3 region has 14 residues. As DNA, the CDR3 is TGTGCCAGCGGAAGGACAGGGAGTACAGATACGCAGTATTTT. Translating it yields CASGRTGSTDTQYF.

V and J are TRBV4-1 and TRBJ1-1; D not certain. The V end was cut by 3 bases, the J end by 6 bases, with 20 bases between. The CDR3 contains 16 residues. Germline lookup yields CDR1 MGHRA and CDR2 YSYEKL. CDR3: CASSHGEARVTPEAFF. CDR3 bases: TGCGCCAGCAGCCATGGGGAGGCGAGGGTAACCCCTGAAGCTTTCTTT.

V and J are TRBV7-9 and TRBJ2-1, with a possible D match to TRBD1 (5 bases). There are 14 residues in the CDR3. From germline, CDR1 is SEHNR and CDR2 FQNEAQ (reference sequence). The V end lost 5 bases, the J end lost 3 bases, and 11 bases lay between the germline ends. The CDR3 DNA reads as TGTGCCAGCAGCCTGGGGCAGGGCTACAATGAGCAGTTCTTC. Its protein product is CASSLGQGYNEQFF.

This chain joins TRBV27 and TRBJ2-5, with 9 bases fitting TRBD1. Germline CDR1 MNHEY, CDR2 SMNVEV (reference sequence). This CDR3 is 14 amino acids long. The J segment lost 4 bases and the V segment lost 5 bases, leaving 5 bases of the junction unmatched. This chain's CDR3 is CASSPRDRVETQYF. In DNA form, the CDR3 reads TGTGCCAGCAGTCCGAGGGACAGGGTAGAGACCCAGTACTTC.

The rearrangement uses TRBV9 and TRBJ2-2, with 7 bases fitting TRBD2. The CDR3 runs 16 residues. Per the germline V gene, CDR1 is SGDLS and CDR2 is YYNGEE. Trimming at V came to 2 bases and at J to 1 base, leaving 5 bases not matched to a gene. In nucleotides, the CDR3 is TGTGCCAGCAGCGTTGACCCGGGGGGGAACACCGGGGAGCTGTTTTTT. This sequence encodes CASSVDPGGNTGELFF.